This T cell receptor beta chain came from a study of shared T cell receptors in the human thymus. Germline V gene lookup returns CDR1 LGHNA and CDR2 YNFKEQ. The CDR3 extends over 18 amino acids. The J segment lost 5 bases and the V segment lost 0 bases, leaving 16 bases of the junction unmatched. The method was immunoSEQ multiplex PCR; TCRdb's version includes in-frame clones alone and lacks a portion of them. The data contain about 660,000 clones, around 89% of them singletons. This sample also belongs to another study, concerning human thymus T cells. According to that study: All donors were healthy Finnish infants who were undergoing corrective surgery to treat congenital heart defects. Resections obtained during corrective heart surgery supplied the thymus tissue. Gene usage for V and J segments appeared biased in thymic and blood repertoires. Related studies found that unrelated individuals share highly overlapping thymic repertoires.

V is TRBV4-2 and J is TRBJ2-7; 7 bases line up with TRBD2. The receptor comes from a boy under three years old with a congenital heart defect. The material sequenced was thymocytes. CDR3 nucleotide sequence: TGTGCCAGCAGCCAAGATGCCCCTTTTGGAGCGGGACCTGACGAGCAGTACTTC. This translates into CASSQDAPFGAGPDEQYF.